The clone carrying this TCR beta chain was counted many times. What it recognizes is unknown. This sample was included in a study of Graves' ophthalmopathy and Graves' hyperthyroidism. Study-wide findings and caveats: Blood shared most expanded thyroid clonotypes above 0.001 frequency.

Germline V gene lookup returns CDR1 SEHNR and CDR2 FQNEAQ (reference sequence). The V gene lost 4 bases and the J gene lost 5 bases, with 14 bases spanning the gap. The CDR3 has 14 residues. Investigators amplified TCR beta CDR3 regions from RNA transcripts. An initial RT-PCR round employing HTBI primers preceded a second-round multiplex PCR. TCRdb re-derived calls from the multiplex PCR reads in MiXCR, one entry per CDR3 protein. This sample has approximately 1.2 million distinct CDR3 sequences, with about 38% found just once. The receptor was isolated from an adult man with Graves' hyperthyroidism. The rearrangement joins TRBV7-9 to TRBJ2-5, with D uncertain. Input material: peripheral blood or thyroid tissue (not recorded which). The CDR3 nucleotides read TGTGCCAGCAGCTCTCTCGGGCTTATGGAGACCCAGTACTTC. This encodes CASSSLGLMETQYF.